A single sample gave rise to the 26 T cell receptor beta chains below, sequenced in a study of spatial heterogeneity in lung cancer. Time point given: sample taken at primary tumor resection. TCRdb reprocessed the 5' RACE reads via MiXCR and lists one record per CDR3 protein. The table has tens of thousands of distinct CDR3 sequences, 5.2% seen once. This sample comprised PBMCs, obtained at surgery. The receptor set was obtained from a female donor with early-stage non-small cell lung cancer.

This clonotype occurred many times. CDR3 coding DNA: TGTGCCAGCAGTGAATGGACTAGCGGGGGAAGCGAGCAGTACTTC. Translating gives CASSEWTSGGSEQYF. The chain joins TRBV6-1 to TRBJ2-7; TRBD2 aligns across 13 bases. The J segment lost 6 bases and the V segment lost 2 bases, leaving 4 bases of the junction unmatched. Germline assignment: CDR1 MNHNS and CDR2 SASEGT. This CDR3 has 15 residues.

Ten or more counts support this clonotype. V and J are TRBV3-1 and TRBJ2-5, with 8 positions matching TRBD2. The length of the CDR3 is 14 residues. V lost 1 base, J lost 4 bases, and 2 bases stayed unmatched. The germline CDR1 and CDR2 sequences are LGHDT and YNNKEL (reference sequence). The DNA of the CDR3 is TGTGCCAGCAGCCAAGCGGGGGGGGCAGAGACCCAGTACTTC. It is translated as CASSQAGGAETQYF.

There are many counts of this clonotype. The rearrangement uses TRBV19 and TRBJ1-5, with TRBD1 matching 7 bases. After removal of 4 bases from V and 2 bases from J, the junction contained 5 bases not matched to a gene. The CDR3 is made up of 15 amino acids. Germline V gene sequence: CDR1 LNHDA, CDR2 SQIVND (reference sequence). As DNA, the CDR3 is TGTGCCAGTAGTACCGGGACAGCTCGCAATCAGCCCCAGCATTTT. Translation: CASSTGTARNQPQHF.

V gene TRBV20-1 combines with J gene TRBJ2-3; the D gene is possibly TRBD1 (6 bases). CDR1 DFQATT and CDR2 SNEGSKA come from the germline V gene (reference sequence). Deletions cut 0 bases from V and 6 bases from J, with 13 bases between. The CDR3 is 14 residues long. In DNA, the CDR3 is TGCAGTGCTAGAGATTGGGGGCCGGAGGATACGCAGTATTTT. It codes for CSARDWGPEDTQYF.

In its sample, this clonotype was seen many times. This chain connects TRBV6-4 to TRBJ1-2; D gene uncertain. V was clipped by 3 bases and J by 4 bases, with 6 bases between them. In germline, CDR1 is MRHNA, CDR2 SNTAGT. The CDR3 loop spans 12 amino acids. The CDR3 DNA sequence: TGTGCCAGCAGTGATGGACCCTATGGCTACACCTTC. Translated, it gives CASSDGPYGYTF.

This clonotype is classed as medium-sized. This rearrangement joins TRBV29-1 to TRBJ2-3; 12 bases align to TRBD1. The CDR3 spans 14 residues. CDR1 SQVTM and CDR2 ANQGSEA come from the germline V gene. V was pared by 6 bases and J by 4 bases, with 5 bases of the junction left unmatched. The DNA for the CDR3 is TGCAGCGTCGCCGGGACAGGGGGCGCAGATACGCAGTATTTT. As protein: CSVAGTGGADTQYF.

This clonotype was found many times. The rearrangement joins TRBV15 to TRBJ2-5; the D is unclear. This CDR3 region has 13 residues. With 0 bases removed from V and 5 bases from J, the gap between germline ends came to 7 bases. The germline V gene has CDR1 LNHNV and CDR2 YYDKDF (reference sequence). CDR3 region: CATSRDRQETQYF. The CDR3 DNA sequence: TGTGCCACCAGCAGAGATCGCCAGGAGACCCAGTACTTC.

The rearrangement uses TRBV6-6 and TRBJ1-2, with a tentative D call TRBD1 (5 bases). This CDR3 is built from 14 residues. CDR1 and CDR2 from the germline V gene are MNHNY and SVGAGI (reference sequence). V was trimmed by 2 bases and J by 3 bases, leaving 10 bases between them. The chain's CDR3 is CASSYLTADYGYTF. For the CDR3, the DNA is TGTGCCAGCAGTTACCTGACAGCTGACTATGGCTACACCTTC.

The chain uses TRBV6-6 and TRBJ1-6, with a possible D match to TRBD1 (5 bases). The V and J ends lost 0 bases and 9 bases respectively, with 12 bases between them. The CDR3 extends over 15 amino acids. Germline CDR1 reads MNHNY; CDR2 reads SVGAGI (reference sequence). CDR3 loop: CASSYSNQGPSPLHF. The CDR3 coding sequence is TGTGCCAGCAGTTACTCGAATCAGGGCCCTTCACCCCTCCACTTT.

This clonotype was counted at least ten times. CDR3 DNA: TGTGCCAGCAGCAGGGGGGGGCACCCCGGGGAGCTGTTTTTT. Translating it yields CASSRGGHPGELFF. The V call is TRBV9, the J call TRBJ2-2, with TRBD2 as a possible D gene (7 bases). This CDR3 has 14 amino acids. Trimming took 4 bases from V and 6 from J, leaving 13 bases between them. Looked up from germline, CDR1 is SGDLS and CDR2 is YYNGEE.

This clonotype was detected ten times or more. The CDR3 region has the DNA TGCGCCAGCAGCTTGGGACAGGCTGAAGCTTTCTTT. It specifies CASSLGQAEAFF. This chain joins TRBV5-1 and TRBJ1-1; maybe TRBD1 (6 bases). Germline loops: CDR1 SGHRS, CDR2 YFSETQ. Trimming shortened V by 0 bases and J by 6 bases, and 6 bases separated the two germline ends. The CDR3 spans 12 residues.

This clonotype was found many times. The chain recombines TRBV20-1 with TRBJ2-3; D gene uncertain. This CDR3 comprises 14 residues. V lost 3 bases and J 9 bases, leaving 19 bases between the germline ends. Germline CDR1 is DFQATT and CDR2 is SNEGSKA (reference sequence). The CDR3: CSARWGSRTATQYF. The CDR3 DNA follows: TGCAGTGCTAGGTGGGGTAGTAGGACCGCCACGCAGTATTTT.

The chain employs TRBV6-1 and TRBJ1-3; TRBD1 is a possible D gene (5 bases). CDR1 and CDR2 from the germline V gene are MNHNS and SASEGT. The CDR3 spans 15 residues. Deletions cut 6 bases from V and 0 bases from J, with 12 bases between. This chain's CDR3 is CASRVDSRSGNTIYF. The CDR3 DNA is TGTGCCAGCAGGGTTGACAGTCGCTCTGGAAACACCATATATTTT.

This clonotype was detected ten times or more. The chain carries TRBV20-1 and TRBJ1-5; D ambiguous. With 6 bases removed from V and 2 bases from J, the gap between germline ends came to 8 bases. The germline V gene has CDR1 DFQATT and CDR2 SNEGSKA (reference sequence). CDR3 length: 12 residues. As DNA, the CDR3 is TGCAGTGCCCGGCAGGGCAATCAGCCCCAGCATTTT. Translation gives CSARQGNQPQHF.

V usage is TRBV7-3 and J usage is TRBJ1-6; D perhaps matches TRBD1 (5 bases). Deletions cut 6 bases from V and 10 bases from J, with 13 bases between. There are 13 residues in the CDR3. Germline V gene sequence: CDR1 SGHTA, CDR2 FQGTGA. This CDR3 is CASSLGVGSPLHF. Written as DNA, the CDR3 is TGTGCCAGCAGTTTGGGGGTAGGGTCACCCCTCCACTTT.

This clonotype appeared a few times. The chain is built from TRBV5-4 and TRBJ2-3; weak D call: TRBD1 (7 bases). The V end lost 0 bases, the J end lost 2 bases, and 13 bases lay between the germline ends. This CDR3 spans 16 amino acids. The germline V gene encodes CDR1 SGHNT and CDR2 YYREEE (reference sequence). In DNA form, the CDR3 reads TGTGCCAGCAGCTTGGGCGGGACAGTTTCCACAGATACGCAGTATTTT. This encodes CASSLGGTVSTDTQYF.

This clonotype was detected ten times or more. The CDR3 nucleotides are TGCAGTGCTAGTAGTAGGAATCAGCCCCAGCATTTT. Translated, it gives CSASSRNQPQHF. The chain carries TRBV20-1 and TRBJ1-5; no definite D call. Trimming stripped 3 bases from V and 4 bases from J, with 7 bases between. Germline V gene sequence: CDR1 DFQATT, CDR2 SNEGSKA (reference sequence). This CDR3 region has 12 residues.

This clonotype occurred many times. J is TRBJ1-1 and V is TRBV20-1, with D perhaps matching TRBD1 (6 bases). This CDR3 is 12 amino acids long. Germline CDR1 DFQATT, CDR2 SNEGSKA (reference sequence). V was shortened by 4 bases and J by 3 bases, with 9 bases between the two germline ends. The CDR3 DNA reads TGCAGTGCTAAACAGGGATACACTGAAGCTTTCTTT. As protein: CSAKQGYTEAFF.

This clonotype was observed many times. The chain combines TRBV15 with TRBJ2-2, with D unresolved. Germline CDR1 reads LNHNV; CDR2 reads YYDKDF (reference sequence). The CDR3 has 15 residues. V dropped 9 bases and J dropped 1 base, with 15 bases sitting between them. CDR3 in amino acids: CATFKANQNTGELFF. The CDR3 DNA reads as TGTGCCACGTTCAAGGCCAATCAGAACACCGGGGAGCTGTTTTTT.

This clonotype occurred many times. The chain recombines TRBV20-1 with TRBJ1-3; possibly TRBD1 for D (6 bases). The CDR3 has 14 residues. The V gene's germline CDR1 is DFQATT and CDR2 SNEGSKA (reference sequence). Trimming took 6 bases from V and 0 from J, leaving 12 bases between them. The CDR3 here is CSAIGQYSGNTIYF. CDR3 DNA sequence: TGCAGTGCAATTGGACAGTACTCTGGAAACACCATATATTTT.

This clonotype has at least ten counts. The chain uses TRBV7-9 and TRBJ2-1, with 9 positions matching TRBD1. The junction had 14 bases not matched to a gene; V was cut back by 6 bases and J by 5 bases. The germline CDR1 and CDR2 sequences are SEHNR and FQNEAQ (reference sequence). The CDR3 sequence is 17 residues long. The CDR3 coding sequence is TGTGCCAGCAGACCTACCGACAGGGGGGAATTTAACAATGAGCAGTTCTTC. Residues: CASRPTDRGEFNNEQFF.

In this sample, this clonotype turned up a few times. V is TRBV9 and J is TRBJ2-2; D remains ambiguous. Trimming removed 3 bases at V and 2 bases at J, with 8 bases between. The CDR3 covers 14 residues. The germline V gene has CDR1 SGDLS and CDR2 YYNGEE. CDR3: CASSASTNTGELFF. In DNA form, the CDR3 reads TGTGCCAGCAGCGCCAGTACTAACACCGGGGAGCTGTTTTTT.

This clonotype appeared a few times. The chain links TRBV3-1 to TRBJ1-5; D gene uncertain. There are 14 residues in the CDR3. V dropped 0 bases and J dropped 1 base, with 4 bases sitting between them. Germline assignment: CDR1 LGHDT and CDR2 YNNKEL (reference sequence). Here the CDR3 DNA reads TGTGCCAGCAGCCAAGATGCAAGCAATCAGCCCCAGCATTTT. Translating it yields CASSQDASNQPQHF.

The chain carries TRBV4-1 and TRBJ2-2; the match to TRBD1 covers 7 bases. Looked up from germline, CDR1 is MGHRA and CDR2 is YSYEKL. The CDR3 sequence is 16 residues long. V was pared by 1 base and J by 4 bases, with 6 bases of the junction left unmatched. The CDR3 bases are TGCGCCAGCAGCCAAGTAGGGCAGGGGGTCACCGGGGAGCTGTTTTTT. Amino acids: CASSQVGQGVTGELFF.

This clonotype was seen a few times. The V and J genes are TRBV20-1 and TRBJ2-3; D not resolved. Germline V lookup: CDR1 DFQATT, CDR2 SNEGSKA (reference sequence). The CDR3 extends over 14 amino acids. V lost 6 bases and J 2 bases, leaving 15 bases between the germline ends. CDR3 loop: CSATLLRYTDTQYF. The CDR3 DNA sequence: TGCAGTGCAACCCTGTTACGATACACAGATACGCAGTATTTT.

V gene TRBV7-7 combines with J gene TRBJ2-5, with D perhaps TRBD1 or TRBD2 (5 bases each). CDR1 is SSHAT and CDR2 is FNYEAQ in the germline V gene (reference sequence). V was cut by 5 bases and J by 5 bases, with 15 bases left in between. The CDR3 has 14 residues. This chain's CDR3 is CASSPTGRHETQYF. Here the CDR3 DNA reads TGTGCCAGCAGCCCCACGGGGCGGCACGAGACCCAGTACTTC.